Below, 24 T cell receptor beta chains from the same sample are listed, as sequenced in a study of cytomegalovirus exposure and HLA in healthy donors (dated by TCRdb to the late 2010s). The method behind the library was the immunoSEQ multiplex PCR assay. A mixture of 60 forward primers for TCR Vbeta segments and 13 reverse primers for TCR Jbeta segments was used in the multiplex PCR. TCRdb provides this immuneACCESS table in a form limited to in-frame rearrangements. Some clones are lacking; in checked studies, under half of them reflect an unresolved V gene, and why the rest are absent is not known. This sample holds fewer than 100,000 clones; roughly 78% were observed only once. Around 2.5% of the sample is in the top ten clones. Source material: PBMCs. The source of these receptors is a male donor in good health and CMV-seropositive.

As DNA, the CDR3 is TGTGCCAGCAGCCCCCTGCGGGGGTACGAGCAGTACTTC. Translated, it gives CASSPLRGYEQYF. J is TRBJ2-7 and V is TRBV11-2; 7 positions agree with TRBD2. Per germline, CDR1 SGHAT and CDR2 FQNNGV. The V gene end was trimmed by 5 bases and the J gene end by 4 bases; junction bases not matched to a gene: 5. This CDR3 comprises 13 residues.

The J gene is TRBJ1-3, the V gene TRBV14; D remains ambiguous. The germline V and J ends were trimmed by 2 bases and 3 bases, with 8 bases remaining between them. Germline CDR1 is SGHDN and CDR2 is FVKESK. The CDR3 has 14 residues. The CDR3 DNA reads TGTGCCAGCAGCCAACGGGGAATTGGAAACACCATATATTTT. Its translation: CASSQRGIGNTIYF.

The J gene is TRBJ2-1, the V gene TRBV6-6; the match to TRBD2 covers 9 bases. The CDR3 totals 15 residues. Germline CDR1 and CDR2: MNHNY and SVGAGI (reference sequence). The J segment lost 5 bases and the V segment lost 5 bases, leaving 7 bases of the junction unmatched. This chain's CDR3 is CASSKPGLAHNEQFF. DNA for the CDR3: TGTGCCAGCAGTAAACCGGGACTAGCTCACAATGAGCAGTTCTTC.

Only a few counts were recorded for this clone. The rearrangement links TRBV6-5 to TRBJ2-2; 11 positions match TRBD1. V was pared by 6 bases and J by 7 bases, with 4 bases of the junction left unmatched. The CDR3 extends over 14 amino acids. Germline V CDR1 and CDR2: MNHEY, SVGAGI. CDR3 amino acids: CASSRDRGVGELFF. DNA for the CDR3: TGTGCCAGCAGCCGGGACAGGGGGGTCGGGGAGCTGTTTTTT.

A single count supports this clone. The chain recombines TRBV19 with TRBJ1-5; no clear D gene. Germline lookup yields CDR1 LNHDA and CDR2 SQIVND (reference sequence). Trimming shortened V by 3 bases and J by 3 bases, and 9 bases separated the two germline ends. The CDR3 is 14 residues long. The CDR3 DNA follows: TGTGCCAGTAGTATTTGGCAGGTCAATCAGCCCCAGCATTTT. It specifies CASSIWQVNQPQHF.

The chain carries TRBV6-5 and TRBJ2-2; D remains ambiguous. V lost 0 bases and J 1 base, leaving 6 bases between the germline ends. Germline V CDR1 and CDR2: MNHEY, SVGAGI. This CDR3 is 15 amino acids long. In nucleotides, the CDR3 is TGTGCCAGCAGTTACTCGCCGGGGAACACCGGGGAGCTGTTTTTT. This sequence encodes CASSYSPGNTGELFF.

A remark on this clone: One end of the junction is discordant with germline, which a read error may explain. The rearrangement uses TRBV7-9 and TRBJ1-1; D might be TRBD1 (5 bases). The germline V gene encodes CDR1 SEHNR and CDR2 FQNEAQ (reference sequence). CDR3 length: 13 amino acids. The CDR3 here is CSSSLARDTEAFF. The CDR3 nucleotides are TGTTCCAGCAGCTTAGCCAGGGACACTGAAGCTTTCTTT.

The rearrangement joins TRBV10-3 to TRBJ1-4, with D tentatively TRBD1 (6 bases). V was trimmed by 4 bases and J by 6 bases, leaving 15 bases between them. Germline CDR1 and CDR2: ENHRY and SYGVKD. The CDR3 is 15 residues long. The CDR3 reads CAISGSGGRDEKLFF. CDR3 bases: TGTGCCATCAGTGGCTCGGGGGGCCGGGATGAAAAACTGTTTTTT.

V and J are TRBV15 and TRBJ2-7; unclear D gene. Germline V gene data show CDR1 as LNHNV and CDR2 as YYDKDF (reference sequence). The V gene lost 0 bases and the J gene lost 0 bases, with 6 bases spanning the gap. The CDR3 consists of 14 residues. DNA of the CDR3: TGTGCCACCAGCAGAGATCCTAGCTCCTACGAGCAGTACTTC. It yields the protein CATSRDPSSYEQYF.

This clone came up a few times. The gene calls are TRBV11-3 and TRBJ1-1; no reliable D call. The CDR3 is 13 amino acids. Germline V gives CDR1 SGHNT, CDR2 YENEEA. Trimming cost V 3 bases and J 0 bases, with 5 bases left between them. The CDR3 here is CASSFQVNTEAFF. As DNA, the CDR3 is TGTGCCAGCAGCTTTCAGGTGAACACTGAAGCTTTCTTT.

The chain is built from TRBV6-5 and TRBJ2-5; a weak D match, TRBD1 (6 bases). This CDR3 has 16 amino acids. Germline V CDR1 and CDR2: MNHEY, SVGAGI. Trimming left V 4 bases short and J 1 base short, with 16 bases between. The CDR3 DNA follows: TGTGCCAGCAGTTTCACAGGGAGTGGGGGCCAAGAGACCCAGTACTTC. Translation: CASSFTGSGGQETQYF.

V and J are TRBV4-2 and TRBJ2-5; TRBD2 aligns across 12 bases. The J call may be incorrect, as the DNA end agrees better with TRBJ2-7. Germline V CDR1 and CDR2: LGHNA, YNFKEQ. This CDR3 is 15 amino acids long. The CDR3 bases are TGTGCCAGCAGCAGACTAGCGGGAGACCCCTACGAGCAGTACTTC. Amino acid sequence: CASSRLAGDPYEQYF.

The count of this clone is one. V and J are TRBV15 and TRBJ2-7, with a possible D match to TRBD1 (5 bases). The V end lost 1 base, the J end lost 9 bases, and 25 bases lay between the germline ends. The CDR3 has 17 residues. The germline V gene has CDR1 LNHNV and CDR2 YYDKDF (reference sequence). DNA of the CDR3: TGTGCCACCAGCAGAGGGGGTTTAGCCGGTCAAGCCCAGGGGCAGTACTTC. Translating gives CATSRGGLAGQAQGQYF.

The V call is TRBV5-1, the J call TRBJ2-7; D remains unclear. V was shortened by 5 bases and J by 2 bases, with 14 bases between the two germline ends. Germline CDR1 and CDR2: SGHRS and YFSETQ. The CDR3 spans 14 residues. The CDR3 nucleotides are TGCGCCAGCAGTAGCCCCCCATTCACCTACGAGCAGTACTTC. Protein: CASSSPPFTYEQYF.

The chain uses TRBV6-6 and TRBJ2-7; D may be TRBD2 (7 bases). The CDR3 consists of 15 residues. Germline V gene lookup returns CDR1 MNHNY and CDR2 SVGAGI (reference sequence). The ends were cut back, 6 bases at V and 5 bases at J, with 20 bases in the middle. DNA of the CDR3: TGTGCCAGCAGGGGGGGGCTAGCACCCAGAAACGAGCAGTACTTC. Its translation: CASRGGLAPRNEQYF.

This chain uses TRBV4-3 with TRBJ2-7; possible D gene TRBD2, 5 bases. Trimming pared 1 base from V and 0 bases from J, leaving 7 bases between. CDR1 is LGHNA, CDR2 YSLEER, per germline. The CDR3 totals 14 residues. CDR3 amino acids: CASSQGGSSYEQYF. CDR3 DNA: TGCGCCAGCAGCCAAGGTGGGAGCTCCTACGAGCAGTACTTC.

A single count supports this clone. The chain employs TRBV9 and TRBJ2-1, with 9 bases identical to TRBD2. Germline CDR1 SGDLS, CDR2 YYNGEE. CDR3 length equals 17 residues. Losses at the gene ends were 0 bases for V and 7 bases for J; bases not matched to a gene: 11. The CDR3 bases are TGTGCCAGCAGCGTAGCCCCGCGATCTAGCGGGGAGAATGAGCAGTTCTTC. Its protein product is CASSVAPRSSGENEQFF.

The V call is TRBV5-4, the J call TRBJ1-1; D is perhaps TRBD1 (6 bases). CDR1 and CDR2 (germline): SGHNT, YYREEE (reference sequence). V was clipped by 4 bases and J by 4 bases, with 20 bases between them. The CDR3 is 16 residues long. CDR3 sequence reads: CASSQDTGKGGTEAFF. CDR3 coding DNA: TGTGCCAGCAGCCAAGATACAGGGAAAGGGGGCACTGAAGCTTTCTTT.

The genes are TRBV25-1 and TRBJ2-5, with 9 bases lining up with TRBD1. Unmatched junction bases numbered 10, after V lost 6 bases and J lost 5 bases. CDR1 and CDR2 (germline): MGHDK, SYGVNS. The length of the CDR3 is 15 residues. CDR3 sequence: CASSKTNRGQETQYF. DNA for the CDR3: TGTGCCAGCAGCAAGACGAACAGGGGGCAGGAGACCCAGTACTTC.

J is TRBJ2-3 and V is TRBV18; tentative D call: TRBD1 (6 bases). CDR1 KGHSH and CDR2 LQKENI come from the germline V gene. This CDR3 contains 16 residues. V was trimmed by 4 bases and J by 0 bases, leaving 14 bases between them. The CDR3 region has the DNA TGTGCCAGCTCACAAGACCGACAGGCTAGCACAGATACGCAGTATTTT. It encodes CASSQDRQASTDTQYF.

The V call is TRBV9, the J call TRBJ2-2, with a weak D call TRBD2 (6 bases). Germline values: CDR1 SGDLS, CDR2 YYNGEE. This CDR3 is built from 14 residues. Trimming cost V 3 bases and J 4 bases, with 10 bases left between them. The CDR3 sequence is CASSAGVGTGELFF. The CDR3 nucleotides are TGTGCCAGCAGCGCGGGAGTCGGCACCGGGGAGCTGTTTTTT.

This clone was found a few times. The rearrangement links TRBV5-4 to TRBJ2-1; 10 bases match TRBD2. The CDR3 extends over 15 amino acids. The ends lost 4 bases at V and 10 bases at J; junction bases unmatched: 11. The germline V gene encodes CDR1 SGHNT and CDR2 YYREEE (reference sequence). The CDR3, as DNA: TGTGCCAGCAGCCAAAAGCGGGAGGGCGGGGAGGAGCAGTTCTTC. This gives the protein CASSQKREGGEEQFF.

This clone came up a few times. The chain joins TRBV19 to TRBJ1-1; tentative D call: TRBD1 (6 bases). The V end lost 2 bases, the J end lost 8 bases, and 21 bases lay between the germline ends. The CDR3 extends over 16 amino acids. Germline CDR1 LNHDA, CDR2 SQIVND (reference sequence). CDR3 sequence reads: CASSIRAGLTTGEAFF. In nucleotides, the CDR3 is TGTGCCAGTAGTATAAGGGCAGGTCTTACGACAGGAGAAGCTTTCTTT.

The chain is built from TRBV5-1 and TRBJ1-5; D is uncertain. CDR1 and CDR2 (germline): SGHRS, YFSETQ. This CDR3 comprises 14 residues. The V gene lost 2 bases and the J gene lost 1 base, with 7 bases spanning the gap. CDR3 sequence (DNA): TGCGCCAGCAGCTTAGGACTCAGCAATCAGCCCCAGCATTTT. This sequence encodes CASSLGLSNQPQHF.